This T cell receptor (beta chain) is from a study of technical replicates of blood from a handful of donors. Trimming took 2 bases from V and 0 from J, leaving 6 bases between them. This CDR3 is built from 14 residues. Germline loops: CDR1 SEHNR, CDR2 FQNEAQ (reference sequence). TCRdb's copy holds only in-frame clones and misses some; the assay was immunoSEQ multiplex PCR. The sample contains tens of thousands of clones, roughly 96% of which appear only once. A single count supports this clone. Sequencing input: T cells isolated from PBMCs. The chain has TRBV7-9 and TRBJ2-3; D uncertain. This clonotype was obtained from a human donor in good health. The CDR3 DNA reads TGTGCCAGCAGCTTATGGCCTAGCACAGATACGCAGTATTTT. Translating it yields CASSLWPSTDTQYF.